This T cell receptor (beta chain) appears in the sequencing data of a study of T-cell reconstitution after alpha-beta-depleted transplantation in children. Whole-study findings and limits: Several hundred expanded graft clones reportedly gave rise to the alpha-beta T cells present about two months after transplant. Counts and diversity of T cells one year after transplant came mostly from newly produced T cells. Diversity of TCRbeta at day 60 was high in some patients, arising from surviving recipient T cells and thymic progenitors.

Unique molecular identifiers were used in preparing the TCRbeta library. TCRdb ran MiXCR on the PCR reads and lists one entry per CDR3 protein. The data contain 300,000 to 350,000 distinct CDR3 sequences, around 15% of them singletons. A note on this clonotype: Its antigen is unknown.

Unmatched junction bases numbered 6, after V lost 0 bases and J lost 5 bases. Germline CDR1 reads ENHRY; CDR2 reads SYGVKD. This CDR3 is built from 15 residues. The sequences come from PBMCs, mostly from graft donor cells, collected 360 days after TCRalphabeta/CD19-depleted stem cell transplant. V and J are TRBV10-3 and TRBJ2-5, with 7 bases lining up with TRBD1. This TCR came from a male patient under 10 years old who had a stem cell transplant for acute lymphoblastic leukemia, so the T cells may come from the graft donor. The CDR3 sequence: CAISESDRSVETQYF. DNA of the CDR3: TGTGCCATCAGTGAGTCGGACAGGTCGGTGGAGACCCAGTACTTC.